Listed below are T cell receptor beta chains from one sample, sequenced in a study of cytomegalovirus exposure and HLA in healthy donors. Profiled with immunoSEQ multiplex PCR; TCRdb holds only in-frame clones, not every one. The sample's table shows about 190,000 clones. Sequencing was carried out using PBMCs. The receptors come from a woman in her twenties or thirties in good health and CMV-seropositive. The CDR3 runs from the conserved cysteine through the conserved F or W. A D gene is named only where the DNA matches it firmly.

J	D	V	CDR3	DNA
TRBJ2-5	NA	TRBV7-2	CASSSRTSEGLSQYF	TGTGCCAGCAGCTCTCGGACCAGCGAGGGATTGAGCCAGTACTTC
TRBJ1-5	NA	TRBV10-3	CAISEVGDQPRHF	TGTGCCATCAGTGAGGTAGGGGATCAGCCCCGGCATTTT
TRBJ2-5	NA	TRBV9	CASSVDTAQETQYF	TGTGCCAGCAGCGTAGACACCGCCCAAGAGACCCAGTACTTC
TRBJ2-5	NA	TRBV5-6	CASSLLGRRQETQYF	TGTGCCAGCAGCTTGTTAGGGAGAAGACAAGAGACCCAGTACTTC
TRBJ2-1	TRBD2	TRBV7-2	CASSLVAGGPDEQFF	TGTGCCAGCAGCTTAGTTGCGGGAGGGCCGGATGAGCAGTTCTTC
TRBJ2-2	NA	TRBV19	CASSPGQNTGELFF	TGTGCCAGTAGTCCGGGACAAAACACCGGGGAGCTGTTTTTT
TRBJ2-7	TRBD2	TRBV5-1	CASSSGLGVYEQYF	TGCGCCAGCAGCTCGGGACTAGGTGTCTACGAGCAGTACTTC
TRBJ1-2	NA	TRBV6-5	CASSQDKNYGYTF	TGTGCCAGCAGCCAGGACAAGAACTATGGCTACACCTTC
TRBJ2-1	TRBD1	TRBV10-1	CASSEGGRGPGSYNEQFF	TGCGCCAGCAGTGAAGGGGGAAGGGGGCCGGGCTCCTACAATGAGCAGTTCTTC
TRBJ2-7	NA	TRBV7-6	CASSLAPRRLDEQYF	TGTGCCAGCAGCTTAGCCCCTAGAAGGTTGGACGAGCAGTACTTC
TRBJ2-3	NA	TRBV30	CAWALAGAGDTQYF	TGTGCCTGGGCTCTAGCAGGCGCGGGAGATACGCAGTATTTT
TRBJ2-7	TRBD1	TRBV5-8	CASSKGAGYEQYF	TGTGCCAGCAGCAAGGGGGCAGGGTACGAGCAGTACTTC
TRBJ1-1	TRBD1	TRBV27	CASRPGQVYTEAFF	TGTGCCAGCAGACCTGGACAGGTCTACACTGAAGCTTTCTTT
TRBJ1-1	TRBD1	TRBV7-2	CASSPDRVYTEAFF	TGTGCCAGCAGCCCGGACAGGGTGTACACTGAAGCTTTCTTT
TRBJ2-1	TRBD1	TRBV6-5	CASRGDRGYNEQFF	TGTGCCAGCAGGGGGGACAGGGGATACAATGAGCAGTTCTTC
TRBJ1-1	NA	TRBV28	CASNSAGATMNTEAFF	TGTGCCAGCAACTCTGCGGGGGCGACGATGAACACTGAAGCTTTCTTT
TRBJ2-5	TRBD2	TRBV10-1	CASRIWERDSYQETQYF	TGCGCCAGCCGTATATGGGAGCGGGATAGTTACCAAGAGACCCAGTACTTC
TRBJ2-3	NA	TRBV30	CAWTPTSGGRADTQYF	TGTGCCTGGACCCCAACTTCGGGCGGGCGGGCAGATACGCAGTATTTT
TRBJ2-1	NA	TRBV6-5	CASSYSPRDNEQFF	TGTGCCAGCAGTTACTCTCCGAGGGACAATGAGCAGTTCTTC
TRBJ1-2	TRBD1	TRBV7-9	CASTMDRADPLGYTF	TGTGCCAGCACCATGGACAGGGCGGATCCTCTGGGCTACACCTTC
TRBJ2-7	TRBD1	TRBV5-6	CASSLFLSGTGESYEQYF	TGTGCCAGCAGCCTCTTCCTGTCGGGGACAGGGGAATCCTACGAGCAGTACTTC
TRBJ1-5	NA	TRBV12-5	CASGFSQQFLSNQPQHF	TGTGCTAGTGGTTTCTCCCAACAGTTTCTTAGCAATCAGCCCCAGCATTTT